These 31 T cell receptor beta chains came from one sample sequenced in a study of T cell responses to AZD1222 COVID-19 vaccine. TCRdb's table, derived via immunoSEQ multiplex PCR, lists solely in-frame clones and lacks some. Of around 190,000 clones listed, approximately 94% are singletons. The sample was peripheral blood, taken 28 days after the second AZD1222 dose. The source of these receptors is an adult who received the AZD1222 COVID-19 vaccine.

This sequence joins TRBV25-1 and TRBJ2-2; D not certain. The germline V gene has CDR1 MGHDK and CDR2 SYGVNS. The CDR3 spans 16 residues. V was shortened by 1 base and J by 0 bases, with 9 bases between the two germline ends. The CDR3 region is CASSEFSFTNTGELFF. CDR3 DNA: TGTGCCAGCAGTGAATTTAGTTTTACGAACACCGGGGAGCTGTTTTTT.

The V call is TRBV2, the J call TRBJ1-1; TRBD1 is a possible D gene (5 bases). V was pared by 5 bases and J by 2 bases, with 18 bases between. The CDR3 is 16 residues long. Germline-derived CDR1 and CDR2 are SNHLY and FYNNEI. The CDR3 reads CASSKRRQGTNTEAFF. The DNA of the CDR3 is TGTGCCAGCAGTAAACGTCGGCAGGGCACTAACACTGAAGCTTTCTTT.

This rearrangement joins TRBV20-1 to TRBJ1-2; TRBD1 is a possible D gene (5 bases). V was cut by 3 bases and J by 2 bases, with 13 bases left in between. Germline assignment: CDR1 DFQATT and CDR2 SNEGSKA (reference sequence). The length of the CDR3 is 14 residues. The chain's CDR3 is CSASYPGGNYGYTF. The CDR3 DNA is TGCAGTGCTAGTTACCCTGGGGGAAACTATGGCTACACCTTC.

The CDR3, as DNA: TGTGCCAGCAGCCAAGACCCATCTTTCGAGCAGTACTTC. Translation: CASSQDPSFEQYF. V usage is TRBV3-1 (or the pseudogene TRBV3-2) and J usage is TRBJ2-7, with D uncertain. From germline, CDR1 is LGHDT and CDR2 YNNKEL (reference sequence). There are 13 residues in the CDR3. The ends were cut back, 0 bases at V and 6 bases at J, with 9 bases in the middle.

The chain links TRBV27 to TRBJ1-4; D is undetermined. This CDR3 is built from 13 residues. Looked up from germline, CDR1 is MNHEY and CDR2 is SMNVEV (reference sequence). V lost 3 bases and J lost 8, with 10 bases in between. The CDR3 DNA reads as TGTGCCAGCAGTTTGCAAAAGGGCGAAAAACTGTTTTTT. Its translation: CASSLQKGEKLFF.

This CDR3 is CASSLVTGPYEQYF. The DNA of the CDR3 is TGTGCCAGCAGCTTAGTTACAGGGCCCTACGAGCAGTACTTC. This rearrangement joins TRBV11-3 to TRBJ2-7; D perhaps matches TRBD1 (6 bases). The CDR3 consists of 14 residues. Trimming took off 1 base at V and 2 bases at J, with 9 bases between the two ends. The V gene's germline CDR1 is SGHNT and CDR2 YENEEA. Complete variable domain (other parts from reference TRBV11-3 and TRBJ2-7): EAGVVQSPRYKIIEKKQPVAFWCNPISGHNTLYWYLQNLGQGPELLIRYENEEAVDDSQLPKDRFSAERLKGVDSTLKIQPAELGDSAVYLCASSLVTGPYEQYFGPGTRLTVT.

The chain links TRBV4-1 to TRBJ2-5; a possible D gene is TRBD2 (7 bases). The CDR3 covers 15 residues. Germline-derived CDR1 and CDR2 are MGHRA and YSYEKL. V was clipped by 2 bases and J by 5 bases, with 15 bases between them. This CDR3 reads CASSQNERGGETQYF. Written as DNA, the CDR3 is TGCGCCAGCAGCCAAAACGAGAGGGGGGGTGAGACCCAGTACTTC.

The chain uses TRBV6-5 and TRBJ2-7, with TRBD1 identical over 12 bases. This CDR3 is 14 amino acids long. CDR1 and CDR2 from the germline V gene are MNHEY and SVGAGI. With 6 bases clipped from V and 5 bases from J, the junction kept 5 bases outside the gene matches. The CDR3 is CASSRGQGANEQYF. The CDR3 DNA sequence: TGTGCCAGCAGCCGGGGACAGGGGGCCAACGAGCAGTACTTC.

The chain recombines TRBV18 with TRBJ1-2; no clear D gene. The germline V gene encodes CDR1 KGHSH and CDR2 LQKENI. Trimming pared 0 bases from V and 2 bases from J, leaving 7 bases between. The CDR3 length is 14 residues. The CDR3 DNA sequence: TGTGCCAGCTCACCACCCTTGCAAAACTATGGCTACACCTTC. Encoded protein: CASSPPLQNYGYTF.

This chain joins TRBV2 and TRBJ2-3; TRBD2 matches 13 bases. CDR1 and CDR2 from the germline V gene are SNHLY and FYNNEI. The J segment lost 6 bases and the V segment lost 6 bases, leaving 9 bases of the junction unmatched. The CDR3 loop spans 16 amino acids. Written as DNA, the CDR3 is TGTGCCAGCAGACGACGACTAGCGGGAGGAAGGGATACGCAGTATTTT. It yields the protein CASRRRLAGGRDTQYF. Drawing the rest from reference TRBV2 and TRBJ2-3, the complete variable domain is EPEVTQTPSHQVTQMGQEVILRCVPISNHLYFYWYRQILGQKVEFLVSFYNNEISEKSEIFDDQFSVERPDGSNFTLKIRSTKLEDSAMYFCASRRRLAGGRDTQYFGPGTRLTVL.

The V call is TRBV27, the J call TRBJ2-7; maybe TRBD1 (5 bases). Germline CDR1 is MNHEY and CDR2 is SMNVEV (reference sequence). This CDR3 is built from 13 residues. V lost 8 bases and J lost 0, with 11 bases in between. CDR3: CASALDSSYEQYF. CDR3 in DNA: TGTGCCAGCGCCCTTGACAGCTCCTACGAGCAGTACTTC.

The chain links TRBV5-5 to TRBJ2-3, with 7 bases matching TRBD1. CDR3 size: 12 residues. The germline gives CDR1 SGHKS, CDR2 YYEKEE (reference sequence). The J segment lost 5 bases and the V segment lost 3 bases, leaving 0 bases of the junction unmatched. The chain's CDR3 is CASSWTGDTQYF. For the CDR3, the DNA is TGTGCCAGCAGCTGGACAGGAGATACGCAGTATTTT.

The CDR3 region is CASSIGAWADGYTF. The DNA of the CDR3 is TGTGCCAGTAGTATAGGGGCCTGGGCGGATGGCTACACCTTC. The J gene is TRBJ1-2, the V gene TRBV19; D not certain. Deletions cut 1 base from V and 6 bases from J, with 12 bases between. The CDR3 is 14 residues long. CDR1 LNHDA and CDR2 SQIVND come from the germline V gene (reference sequence).

This clone was found once. This rearrangement joins TRBV13 to TRBJ1-4, with unresolved D. Germline lookup yields CDR1 PRHDT and CDR2 FYEKMQ (reference sequence). Trimming shortened V by 0 bases and J by 8 bases, and 13 bases separated the two germline ends. The CDR3 totals 15 residues. CDR3 nucleotide sequence: TGTGCCAGCAGCTTAGGCCGGGGAGGTGGCGAAAAACTGTTTTTT. This sequence encodes CASSLGRGGGEKLFF.

This clone was observed a single time. The chain employs TRBV7-2 and TRBJ1-2; D gene uncertain. V was pared by 1 base and J by 7 bases, with 10 bases between. Germline loops: CDR1 SGHTA, CDR2 FQGNSA. This CDR3 comprises 13 residues. CDR3 in DNA: TGTGCCAGCAGCTTAGACAGAGGTATTGGCTACACCTTC. Its protein product is CASSLDRGIGYTF. The variable domain in full, completed from reference TRBV7-2 and TRBJ1-2, reads GAGVSQSPSNKVTEKGKDVELRCDPISGHTALYWYRQSLGQGLEFLIYFQGNSAPDKSGLPSDRFSAERTGGSVSTLTIQRTQQEDSAVYLCASSLDRGIGYTFGSGTRLTVV.

This chain links TRBV4-1 with TRBJ2-3; D unclear. V was pared by 3 bases and J by 0 bases, with 13 bases between. Germline V gene data show CDR1 as MGHRA and CDR2 as YSYEKL. The CDR3 runs 16 residues. For the CDR3, the DNA is TGCGCCAGCAGCCAGGGCACTTCTTCTAGCACAGATACGCAGTATTTT. Its protein is CASSQGTSSSTDTQYF.

V gene TRBV6-5 combines with J gene TRBJ1-4; TRBD1 might be the D (6 bases). Deletions cut 6 bases from V and 4 bases from J, with 12 bases between. The CDR3 covers 14 residues. CDR1 is MNHEY, CDR2 SVGAGI, per germline. The CDR3 DNA sequence: TGTGCCAGCAGAGCAGGGGCGAATAATGAAAAACTGTTTTTT. As protein: CASRAGANNEKLFF.

The CDR3 DNA reads TGTGCCAGCAGCTTAGGGCAGGGGAACTATGGCTACACCTTC. Protein sequence: CASSLGQGNYGYTF. The chain combines TRBV7-3 with TRBJ1-2, with a possible D match to TRBD1 (6 bases). The length of the CDR3 is 14 residues. CDR1 and CDR2 from the germline V gene are SGHTA and FQGTGA. Trimming removed 2 bases at V and 2 bases at J, with 9 bases between.

The genes are TRBV7-6 and TRBJ1-6; no clear D. The germline gives CDR1 SGHVS, CDR2 FNYEAQ. CDR3 length equals 17 residues. Trimming took 2 bases from V and 7 from J, leaving 18 bases between them. The CDR3 reads CASSLNGISPGNSPLHF. CDR3 in DNA: TGTGCCAGCAGCTTAAACGGGATATCACCGGGCAATTCACCCCTCCACTTT.

This clone was recorded only once. The chain uses TRBV2 and TRBJ2-6; 9 nucleotides agree with TRBD1. The V segment lost 6 bases and the J segment 4 bases; nucleotides outside the gene matches: 13. The V gene's germline CDR1 is SNHLY and CDR2 FYNNEI. This CDR3 is 18 amino acids long. CDR3 loop: CASRTNRGRNSGANVLTF. The CDR3 DNA reads as TGTGCCAGCAGGACCAACAGGGGGCGTAATTCGGGGGCCAACGTCCTGACTTTC.

This chain joins TRBV7-2 and TRBJ2-3; the D is unclear. Germline CDR1 and CDR2: SGHTA and FQGNSA. This CDR3 has 15 amino acids. Between the trimmed V and J ends, which lost 5 bases and 6 bases, there was a span of 18 bases. The CDR3 protein is CASSMLSVASDTQYF. The CDR3 DNA follows: TGTGCCAGCAGCATGCTCTCCGTGGCTTCTGATACGCAGTATTTT.

The chain combines TRBV2 with TRBJ1-5; D is ambiguous. Germline CDR1 reads SNHLY; CDR2 reads FYNNEI. CDR3 length equals 15 residues. V was shortened by 5 bases and J by 2 bases, with 13 bases between the two germline ends. CDR3 protein: CASSPAPSRNQPQHF. The CDR3 region has the DNA TGTGCCAGCAGTCCCGCTCCATCTCGCAATCAGCCCCAGCATTTT. The whole variable domain, remainder taken from reference TRBV2 and TRBJ1-5, is EPEVTQTPSHQVTQMGQEVILRCVPISNHLYFYWYRQILGQKVEFLVSFYNNEISEKSEIFDDQFSVERPDGSNFTLKIRSTKLEDSAMYFCASSPAPSRNQPQHFGDGTRLSIL.

The J gene is TRBJ2-7, the V gene TRBV3-1 (or the pseudogene TRBV3-2), with 10 positions matching TRBD2. CDR3 size: 14 residues. V was clipped by 4 bases and J by 6 bases; unmatched bases: 6. The germline CDR1 and CDR2 sequences are LGHDT and YNNKEL (reference sequence). CDR3 nucleotide sequence: TGTGCCAGCAGCCGAGGGACTAGCGTGGCCGAGCAGTACTTC. This gives the protein CASSRGTSVAEQYF.

The V and J genes are TRBV6-5 and TRBJ2-1; 10 bases map to TRBD1. Trimming removed 8 bases from V and 9 bases from J; junction bases left unmatched: 13. This CDR3 comprises 15 residues. The germline V gene encodes CDR1 MNHEY and CDR2 SVGAGI. The CDR3 reads CASRRQGAMGSEQFF. CDR3 coding DNA: TGTGCCAGCCGAAGACAGGGGGCGATGGGGAGTGAGCAGTTCTTC.

The chain has TRBV19 and TRBJ2-7; 9 bases are shared with TRBD1. CDR3 length equals 16 residues. The V gene's germline CDR1 is LNHDA and CDR2 SQIVND (reference sequence). The ends lost 9 bases at V and 3 bases at J; junction bases unmatched: 15. CDR3 coding DNA: TGTGCCAGCAGGGGGACAGGGTCTGGAATGGGCTACGAGCAGTACTTC. Its protein is CASRGTGSGMGYEQYF. Drawing the rest from reference TRBV19 and TRBJ2-7, the complete variable domain is DGGITQSPKYLFRKEGQNVTLSCEQNLNHDAMYWYRQDPGQGLRLIYYSQIVNDFQKGDIAEGYSVSREKKESFPLTVTSAQKNPTAFYLCASRGTGSGMGYEQYFGPGTRLTVT.

The chain recombines TRBV12-3 or TRBV12-4 with TRBJ2-3; D uncertain. V was cut by 3 bases and J by 1 base, with 5 bases left in between. The CDR3 extends over 13 amino acids. CDR3 sequence: CASSFGGTDTQYF. The CDR3, as DNA: TGTGCCAGCAGTTTCGGCGGCACAGATACGCAGTATTTT.

The V and J genes are TRBV9 and TRBJ1-6; perhaps TRBD1 as D (5 bases). Between the trimmed V and J ends, which lost 0 bases and 7 bases, there was a span of 11 bases. The CDR3 is made up of 15 amino acids. CDR1 SGDLS and CDR2 YYNGEE come from the germline V gene. The CDR3 sequence: CASSVVGEGNSPLHF. The CDR3 coding sequence is TGTGCCAGCAGCGTAGTAGGGGAAGGGAATTCACCCCTCCACTTT.

The chain employs TRBV12-3 or TRBV12-4 and TRBJ2-2; TRBD1 aligns across 8 bases. The CDR3 consists of 13 residues. V shed 7 bases and J 6 bases; nucleotides not matched to a gene: 4. The CDR3 region has the DNA TGTGCCAGCACCCCGACAGGGGCCGGGGAGCTGTTTTTT. It specifies CASTPTGAGELFF.

The chain uses TRBV7-2 and TRBJ1-1; D unclear. Trimming stripped 0 bases from V and 1 base from J, with 3 bases between. CDR1 and CDR2 (germline): SGHTA, FQGNSA. CDR3 length: 13 residues. CDR3 loop: CASSLARNTEAFF. CDR3 bases: TGTGCCAGCAGCTTAGCGCGGAACACTGAAGCTTTCTTT.

Here the CDR3 reads CASNGGLNTEAFF. The DNA for the CDR3 is TGTGCCAGTAATGGGGGGTTGAACACTGAAGCTTTCTTT. The V call is TRBV19, the J call TRBJ1-1; D perhaps matches TRBD1 (5 bases). The length of the CDR3 is 13 residues. The germline CDR1 and CDR2 sequences are LNHDA and SQIVND (reference sequence). Trimming pared 7 bases from V and 0 bases from J, leaving 9 bases between.

The V and J genes are TRBV15 and TRBJ2-1, with D unclear. Germline CDR1 is LNHNV and CDR2 is YYDKDF (reference sequence). The CDR3 consists of 16 residues. V dropped 0 bases and J dropped 0 bases, with 9 bases sitting between them. CDR3 sequence reads: CATSRETPSSYNEQFF. CDR3 DNA: TGTGCCACCAGCAGAGAGACGCCGAGCTCCTACAATGAGCAGTTCTTC.